This passage covers 15 T cell receptor beta chains from one sample sequenced in a study of blood T cell repertoires in COVID-19. Profiling relied on immunoSEQ multiplex PCR, and the TCRdb table lists in-frame clones only, not all of them. The sample shows about 150,000 clones, around 90% of them seen only once. The sample was peripheral blood. These receptors all come from a man aged 50-60 years with acute or convalescent COVID-19.

The chain links TRBV7-8 to TRBJ2-7; TRBD1 might be the D (6 bases). CDR3 length: 14 residues. Deletions cut 4 bases from V and 7 bases from J, with 17 bases between. Germline loops: CDR1 SGHVS, CDR2 FQNEAQ. CDR3 amino acids: CASSSTGHLWEQYV. CDR3 bases: TGTGCCAGCAGCTCAACGGGACACCTCTGGGAGCAGTACGTC.

This rearrangement joins TRBV7-6 to TRBJ2-1; D may be TRBD2 (6 bases). This CDR3 is built from 16 residues. V lost 5 bases to trimming and J lost 7 bases, with 21 bases between them. CDR1 SGHVS and CDR2 FNYEAQ come from the germline V gene. The CDR3 nucleotides are TGTGCCAGCAGCCCTCAAAACTCATGGGAGGTTAATGAGCAGTTCTTC. It encodes CASSPQNSWEVNEQFF.

The rearrangement uses TRBV7-7 and TRBJ2-2, with 9 bases matching TRBD1. Germline CDR1 SSHAT, CDR2 FNYEAQ (reference sequence). CDR3 length: 14 residues. The junction had 4 bases not matched to a gene; V was cut back by 5 bases and J by 6 bases. In nucleotides, the CDR3 is TGTGCCAGCAGCCCGGACAGGGGATCCGGGGAGCTGTTTTTT. It codes for CASSPDRGSGELFF.

This chain links TRBV18 with TRBJ2-5, with 11 positions matching TRBD1. This CDR3 spans 20 amino acids. Trimming cost V 5 bases and J 1 base; bases outside gene matches: 18. In germline, CDR1 is KGHSH, CDR2 LQKENI. CDR3 sequence (DNA): TGTGCCAGCTCATCGTCCGCGTTTTCCGGGACAGGGGGTCGCCAAGAGACCCAGTACTTC. Translated: CASSSSAFSGTGGRQETQYF.

The chain has TRBV4-3 and TRBJ2-1, with TRBD2 matching 12 bases. CDR1 is LGHNA, CDR2 YSLEER, per germline. With V trimmed by 2 bases and J by 6 bases, 11 bases remained unmatched. The CDR3 spans 18 residues. The CDR3 region is CASSQMGLAGGHGNEQFF. CDR3 DNA: TGCGCCAGCAGCCAAATGGGGCTAGCGGGGGGGCATGGCAATGAGCAGTTCTTC.

V is TRBV5-1 and J is TRBJ2-5; TRBD2 matches 8 bases. CDR3 length: 15 residues. In germline, CDR1 is SGHRS, CDR2 YFSETQ. V trimming: 0 bases; J trimming: 2 bases; junction bases outside the gene matches: 3. CDR3 residues: CASSLATSGQETQYF. The CDR3, as DNA: TGCGCCAGCAGCTTGGCAACTAGCGGACAAGAGACCCAGTACTTC.

The chain uses TRBV5-4 and TRBJ1-5; 7 bases line up with TRBD1. Unmatched junction bases numbered 11, after V lost 4 bases and J lost 10 bases. The CDR3 extends over 14 amino acids. Per the germline V gene, CDR1 is SGHNT and CDR2 is YYREEE (reference sequence). The CDR3 region has the DNA TGTGCCAGCAGCCCAGACAGGGACCGGGGCCCCCAGCATTTT. It yields the protein CASSPDRDRGPQHF.

V gene TRBV6-5 combines with J gene TRBJ2-2, with TRBD1 identical over 7 bases. CDR1 and CDR2 (germline): MNHEY, SVGAGI. This CDR3 comprises 15 residues. V trimming: 6 bases; J trimming: 4 bases; junction bases outside the gene matches: 8. The DNA of the CDR3 is TGTGCCAGCAGACGGACAGGAAGTAGCACCGGGGAGCTGTTTTTT. Its translation is CASRRTGSSTGELFF.

In this sample, this clone turned up once. The V and J genes are TRBV5-8 and TRBJ1-5; unclear D gene. CDR3 length equals 13 residues. The germline gives CDR1 SGHTS, CDR2 YDEGEE. Trimming took 3 bases from V and 2 from J, leaving 6 bases between them. CDR3 nucleotide sequence: TGTGCCAGCAGCTCCGGGGGCAATCAGCCCCAGCATTTT. It translates to CASSSGGNQPQHF.

The genes are TRBV11-2 and TRBJ1-4; maybe TRBD1 (5 bases). The V end lost 2 bases, the J end lost 8 bases, and 12 bases lay between the germline ends. The length of the CDR3 is 14 residues. Germline V gene sequence: CDR1 SGHAT, CDR2 FQNNGV. The CDR3 bases are TGTGCCAGCAGCTTAAGTCAGGGTCGAGAAAAACTGTTTTTT. Its translation: CASSLSQGREKLFF.

The chain combines TRBV28 with TRBJ1-1, with TRBD1 matching 12 bases. Germline CDR1 MDHEN, CDR2 SYDVKM. The CDR3 has 14 residues. V lost 5 bases and J lost 9; bases outside the gene matches: 7. The CDR3 bases are TGTGCCAGCAGTCTGACCGGGACAGGGGGCCAAGCTTTCTTT. This encodes CASSLTGTGGQAFF.

This chain connects TRBV30 to TRBJ1-3; tentative D call: TRBD1 (5 bases). CDR1 GTSNPN and CDR2 SVGIG come from the germline V gene (reference sequence). This CDR3 has 15 residues. Trimming pared 2 bases from V and 1 base from J, leaving 12 bases between. The CDR3 reads CAWSRGLGSGNTIYF. In nucleotides, the CDR3 is TGTGCCTGGAGTAGGGGTTTGGGATCTGGAAACACCATATATTTT.

V is TRBV9 and J is TRBJ2-7, with 9 bases fitting TRBD2. The CDR3 length is 17 residues. CDR1 and CDR2 (germline): SGDLS, YYNGEE. The V and J ends lost 0 bases and 6 bases, in that order; junction bases with no gene match: 13. The CDR3 coding sequence is TGTGCCAGCAGCGTAGGCCCCCTTAGCGGGAGTCCCCCCGAGCAGTACTTC. It encodes CASSVGPLSGSPPEQYF.

The chain links TRBV7-2 to TRBJ1-3, with a weak D call TRBD1 (6 bases). Germline V gives CDR1 SGHTA, CDR2 FQGNSA. This CDR3 comprises 15 residues. Trimming left V 4 bases short and J 4 bases short, with 14 bases between. CDR3 sequence reads: CASSSYRERGNTIYF. CDR3 DNA: TGTGCCAGCAGCTCCTACAGGGAACGGGGAAACACCATATATTTT.

V is TRBV5-1 and J is TRBJ2-1, with a weak D call TRBD2 (6 bases). The germline CDR1 and CDR2 sequences are SGHRS and YFSETQ. The V end lost 1 base, the J end lost 4 bases, and 12 bases lay between the germline ends. This CDR3 has 15 residues. In DNA, the CDR3 is TGCGCCAGCAGCTTGAATGGCGGGGTTTACAATGAGCAGTTCTTC. It encodes CASSLNGGVYNEQFF.